The entry below describes one T cell receptor beta chain. The sample belongs to a study of Ad26.COV2.S vaccination and SARS-CoV-2 variants. As for the study in general: Into the muscle, Ad26.COV2.S was dosed once or twice, 56 days apart.

The V and J ends lost 6 bases and 3 bases respectively, with 17 bases between them. The CDR3 has 15 amino acids. The germline CDR1 and CDR2 sequences are SNHLY and FYNNEI. Treatment meaning: around 19 received Ad26.COV2.S at low or high dose, single or two shots; 5 received placebo; per-sample allocation not given. Collection of the samples took place on day 63 after the first injection of vaccine or placebo. Sequencing used immunoSEQ multiplex PCR; TCRdb keeps in-frame clones, though not all of them. This sample yields about 350,000 clones, of which about 85% are seen a single time; around 6.1% belongs to the top ten.

This chain connects TRBV2 to TRBJ1-2, with D hard to call. The clonotype originates from a person between 18 and 65 years old who received the Ad26.COV2.S COVID-19 vaccine or a placebo. Here the sequenced sample was peripheral blood, taken in a trial of Ad26.COV2.S vaccine versus placebo. The CDR3 loop is CASSPLGPPDYGYTF. The CDR3 nucleotides read TGTGCCAGCAGCCCTCTGGGTCCTCCTGACTATGGCTACACCTTC.